These 5 T cell receptor beta chains came from one sample sequenced in a study of CD8+CD57+ T cells in acquired aplastic anemia. CDR3 and TCR beta VDJ profiling relied on genomic DNA as the template. MiXCR, applied by TCRdb to the reads, yields one record per CDR3 protein. In the table there are approximately 180,000 distinct CDR3 sequences, roughly 65% of which are singletons. Sequenced patients had shown CD8+CD57+ cell expansion by flow cytometry. Sequencing was performed on sorted CD4+, CD8+, or CD8+CD57+ T cells (not recorded which) from PBMCs. The receptors here all came from a human donor with aplastic anemia.

This clonotype came up many times. The chain has TRBV7-9 and TRBJ1-6; a possible D gene is TRBD1 (5 bases). Trimming removed 1 base from V and 5 bases from J, with 9 bases in between. The CDR3 length is 15 residues. Germline V gene sequence: CDR1 SEHNR, CDR2 FQNEAQ (reference sequence). CDR3 bases: TGTGCCAGCAGCTTAGTACGGGGGAATAATTCACCCCTCCACTTT. It codes for CASSLVRGNNSPLHF. Together with reference TRBV7-9 and TRBJ1-6, the CDR3 gives the full variable domain: DTGVSQNPRHKITKRGQNVTFRCDPISEHNRLYWYRQTLGQGPEFLTYFQNEAQLEKSRLLSDRFSAERPKGSFSTLEIQRTEQGDSAMYLCASSLVRGNNSPLHFGNGTRLTVT.

This clonotype has a single count. A read error may account for a junction end that differs from germline. The DNA of the CDR3 is TGCGCCAGCAGCCAATGGGACAGGGGAATTCGGTACGAGCAGTACTTC. This sequence encodes CASSQWDRGIRYEQYF. The rearrangement joins TRBV2 to TRBJ2-7; TRBD1 matches 10 bases. Germline CDR1 reads SNHLY; CDR2 reads FYNNEI. This CDR3 has 16 residues.

Only one count was recorded for this clonotype. J is TRBJ2-5 and V is TRBV7-8; 7 positions agree with TRBD1. CDR3 size: 14 residues. Germline lookup yields CDR1 SGHVS and CDR2 FQNEAQ. V lost 5 bases, J lost 5 bases, and 8 bases stayed unmatched. CDR3 DNA: TGTGCCAGCAGCCCGACAGGGTCCAGCGAGACCCAGTACTTC. Protein sequence: CASSPTGSSETQYF.

This clonotype appeared many times. The J gene is TRBJ2-5, the V gene TRBV27; D perhaps matches TRBD2 (5 bases). V lost 9 bases and J 7 bases, leaving 18 bases between the germline ends. Germline V lookup: CDR1 MNHEY, CDR2 SMNVEV (reference sequence). The CDR3 covers 13 residues. The CDR3 DNA follows: TGTGCCAGTATGGGGTCGATTGAGGGGACCCAGTACTTC. It specifies CASMGSIEGTQYF.

This clonotype was recorded at least ten times. The chain recombines TRBV15 with TRBJ2-2; D is ambiguous. CDR3 length equals 13 residues. Germline CDR1 is LNHNV and CDR2 is YYDKDF (reference sequence). V dropped 8 bases and J dropped 5 bases, with 12 bases sitting between them. CDR3 coding DNA: TGTGCCACCTCTAGGGCGGATACCGGGGAGCTGTTTTTT. Its translation is CATSRADTGELFF. Complete variable domain (other parts from reference TRBV15 and TRBJ2-2): DAMVIQNPRYQVTQFGKPVTLSCSQTLNHNVMYWYQQKSSQAPKLLFHYYDKDFNNEADTPDNFQSRRPNTSFCFLDIRSPGLGDTAMYLCATSRADTGELFFGEGSRLTVL.